The 13 T cell receptor beta chains listed next were all sequenced from one sample in a study of blood T cell repertoires in COVID-19. Here immunoSEQ multiplex PCR was the method, and the copy in TCRdb shows in-frame clones only, minus some. The sample consists of some 250,000 clones, over 85% of them appearing once. The sequenced material came from PBMCs or T cells enriched from blood (not recorded which). The source of these receptors is a woman in her thirties with acute COVID-19.

Concerning this clone itself: One end of the junction varies from germline; a read error may be responsible. The gene calls are TRBV30 and TRBJ1-6; 7 positions match TRBD1. This CDR3 has 12 residues. Germline-derived CDR1 and CDR2 are GTSNPN and SVGIG (reference sequence). CDR3 region: CACGQDNSPLHF. The DNA of the CDR3 is TGCGCTTGCGGACAGGATAATTCACCCCTCCACTTT. Drawing the rest from reference TRBV30 and TRBJ1-6, the complete variable domain is SQTIHQWPATLVQPVGSPLSLECTVEGTSNPNLYWYRQAAGRGLQLLFYSVGIGQISSEVPQNLSASRPQDRQFILSSKKLLLSDSGFYLCACGQDNSPLHFGNGTRLTVT.

This rearrangement joins TRBV5-6 to TRBJ1-6, with unresolved D. Per the germline V gene, CDR1 is SGHDT and CDR2 is YYEEEE. The CDR3 has 12 residues. V lost 5 bases, J lost 4 bases, and 4 bases lay in between. CDR3 DNA: TGTGCCAGCAGTCGTTATAATTCACCCCTCCACTTT. Its translation: CASSRYNSPLHF.

This CDR3 is CASSPFPRGRGDTQYF. In DNA, the CDR3 is TGTGCCAGCAGTCCCTTCCCGAGGGGGCGAGGAGATACGCAGTATTTT. The chain couples TRBV27 to TRBJ2-3; the match to TRBD1 covers 7 bases. The ends lost 5 bases at V and 5 bases at J; junction bases unmatched: 13. Germline V lookup: CDR1 MNHEY, CDR2 SMNVEV (reference sequence). This CDR3 is 16 amino acids long.

V is TRBV6-2 or TRBV6-3 and J is TRBJ2-4; TRBD1 might be the D (5 bases). From germline, CDR1 is MNHEY and CDR2 SVGEGT. The V gene lost 5 bases and the J gene lost 6 bases, with 5 bases spanning the gap. The CDR3 is 11 amino acids. CDR3 protein: CASSQGNIQYF. The CDR3 DNA reads TGTGCCAGCAGTCAGGGAAACATTCAGTACTTC.

In its sample, this clone was seen a few times. The V gene is TRBV4-3, the J gene TRBJ1-2, with unresolved D. CDR1 LGHNA and CDR2 YSLEER come from the germline V gene. This CDR3 is 15 amino acids long. The ends were cut back, 1 base at V and 3 bases at J, with 12 bases in the middle. The CDR3 region has the DNA TGCGCCAGCAGCCAAGCCTGGGTCGGGGACTATGGCTACACCTTC. This translates into CASSQAWVGDYGYTF.

This clone has a handful of counts. Other DNA sequences of this sample code for an identical CDR3. V is TRBV19 and J is TRBJ1-5, with D perhaps matching TRBD1 (5 bases). The CDR3 is 12 residues long. In germline, CDR1 is LNHDA, CDR2 SQIVND (reference sequence). With 4 bases removed from V and 5 bases from J, the gap between germline ends came to 6 bases. CDR3 DNA: TGTGCCAGTAGTAGGGGGGATCAGCCCCAGCATTTT. As protein: CASSRGDQPQHF.

V is TRBV25-1 and J is TRBJ2-7; 8 nucleotides match TRBD1. Germline CDR1 is MGHDK and CDR2 is SYGVNS. The V segment lost 1 base and the J segment 5 bases; nucleotides outside the gene matches: 7. The CDR3 has 15 amino acids. The CDR3 loop reads CASSESGDRGHEQYF. CDR3 DNA sequence: TGTGCCAGCAGTGAATCAGGAGACAGGGGACACGAGCAGTACTTC.

V and J are TRBV19 and TRBJ2-7; TRBD1 aligns across 7 bases. CDR1 is LNHDA, CDR2 SQIVND, per germline (reference sequence). CDR3 length: 14 residues. Losses at the gene ends were 7 bases for V and 2 bases for J; bases not matched to a gene: 8. In DNA form, the CDR3 reads TGTGCCAGTACCCTACGGGACAGACCCTACGAGCAGTACTTC. Protein product: CASTLRDRPYEQYF.

J is TRBJ1-1 and V is TRBV10-3; no firm D call. Trimming cost V 0 bases and J 4 bases, with 12 bases left between them. This CDR3 spans 15 amino acids. Germline loops: CDR1 ENHRY, CDR2 SYGVKD. In DNA form, the CDR3 reads TGTGCCATCAGTGAGTCGGAGGGCCTGCCCACTGAAGCTTTCTTT. Residues: CAISESEGLPTEAFF.

The V call is TRBV29-1, the J call TRBJ1-2, with D perhaps TRBD1 (5 bases). CDR3 length: 13 residues. Germline assignment: CDR1 SQVTM and CDR2 ANQGSEA. The V gene lost 6 bases and the J gene lost 8 bases, with 19 bases spanning the gap. The CDR3 region is CSVSQGRVSGYTF. Here the CDR3 DNA reads TGCAGCGTGAGTCAGGGAAGAGTATCCGGCTACACCTTC.

The chain employs TRBV11-2 and TRBJ2-7; 7 nucleotides line up with TRBD2. Trimming removed 0 bases from V and 6 bases from J; junction bases left unmatched: 5. There are 14 residues in the CDR3. Germline V gene sequence: CDR1 SGHAT, CDR2 FQNNGV. The CDR3 protein is CASSLDAGVGEQYF. The CDR3 DNA follows: TGTGCCAGCAGCTTAGATGCGGGGGTAGGCGAGCAGTACTTC. The full variable domain, completed using reference TRBV11-2 and TRBJ2-7, is EAGVAQSPRYKIIEKRQSVAFWCNPISGHATLYWYQQILGQGPKLLIQFQNNGVVDDSQLPKDRFSAERLKGVDSTLKIQPAKLEDSAVYLCASSLDAGVGEQYFGPGTRLTVT.

This rearrangement joins TRBV4-1 to TRBJ1-2, with 10 bases lining up with TRBD1. Germline V CDR1 and CDR2: MGHRA, YSYEKL. The CDR3 contains 16 residues. J was trimmed by 7 bases and V by 1 base; bases with no gene match: 9. In DNA, the CDR3 is TGCGCCAGCAGCCAAGGACCGGGACAGGGGATTCGTGGCTACACCTTC. This translates into CASSQGPGQGIRGYTF.

The rearrangement links TRBV28 to TRBJ2-2, with D uncertain. CDR3 length: 14 residues. V lost 5 bases, J lost 0 bases, and 7 bases lay in between. The germline gives CDR1 MDHEN, CDR2 SYDVKM. In nucleotides, the CDR3 is TGTGCCAGCAGTGCAGGAACGAACACCGGGGAGCTGTTTTTT. Amino acids: CASSAGTNTGELFF.